The clone carrying this T cell receptor beta chain was recorded only once. The antigen remains unidentified. Germline V gene data show CDR1 as MDHEN and CDR2 as SYDVKM. The CDR3 consists of 14 residues. The ends were cut back, 2 bases at V and 6 bases at J, with 11 bases in the middle. Terminally differentiated effector memory CD45RA+ cells were excluded from the naive CD8 cells, which were CD45RO-negative and positively selected for CCR7. The method was immunoSEQ multiplex PCR; TCRdb's version includes in-frame clones alone and lacks a portion of them. Of about 2.1 million clones listed, about 93% are singletons. These data come from a study of shared clonotypes between healthy human individuals. Overall study findings and caveats: Across a handful of donors, naive CD4 shared roughly 5%, naive CD8 less than 4%, memory CD4 less than 2.5%, memory CD8 roughly 0.37%. It was anticipated that sequencing depth would influence how many clonotypes donors shared.

V is TRBV28 and J is TRBJ2-4; D is uncertain. Sequencing input: naive CD8+ T cells from PBMCs. The receptor's source is a young man in good health. Some clones in this sample may be carry-over from other donors' samples. CDR3 loop: CASSLGRRINIQYF. The CDR3 DNA reads TGTGCCAGCAGTTTAGGTCGGCGGATAAACATTCAGTACTTC.